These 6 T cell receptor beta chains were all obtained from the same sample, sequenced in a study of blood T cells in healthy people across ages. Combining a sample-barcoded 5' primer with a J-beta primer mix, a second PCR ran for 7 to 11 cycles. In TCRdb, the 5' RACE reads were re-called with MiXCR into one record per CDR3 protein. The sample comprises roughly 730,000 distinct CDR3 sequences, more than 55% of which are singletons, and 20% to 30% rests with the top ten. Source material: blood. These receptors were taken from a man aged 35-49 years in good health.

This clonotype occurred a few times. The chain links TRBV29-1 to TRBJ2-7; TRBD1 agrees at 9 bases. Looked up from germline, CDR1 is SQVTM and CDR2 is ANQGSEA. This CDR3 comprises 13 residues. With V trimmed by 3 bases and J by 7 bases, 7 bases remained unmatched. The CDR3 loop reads CSVDRTGANEQYF. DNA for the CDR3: TGCAGCGTTGATCGGACAGGGGCGAATGAGCAGTACTTC.

The CDR3 DNA follows: TGCAGCGTTTCAGACGGAACCTGCGAGCAGTACTTC. This sequence encodes CSVSDGTCEQYF. V and J are TRBV29-1 and TRBJ2-5, with D uncertain. The DNA end favors TRBJ2-7, so the J call may be wrong. CDR1 SQVTM and CDR2 ANQGSEA come from the germline V gene. The CDR3 consists of 12 residues.

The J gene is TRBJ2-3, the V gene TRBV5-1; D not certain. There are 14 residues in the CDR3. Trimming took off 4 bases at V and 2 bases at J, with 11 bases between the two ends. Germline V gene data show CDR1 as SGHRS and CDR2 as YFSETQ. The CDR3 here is CASSLSTHTDTQYF. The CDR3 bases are TGCGCCAGCAGCCTATCGACCCACACAGATACGCAGTATTTT.

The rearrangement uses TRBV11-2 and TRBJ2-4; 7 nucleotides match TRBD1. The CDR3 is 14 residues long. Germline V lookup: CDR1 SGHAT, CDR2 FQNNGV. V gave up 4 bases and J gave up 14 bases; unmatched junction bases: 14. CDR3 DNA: TGTGCCAGCAGCTCCCCCAGGGACAGTAGTTTGGAGTACTTC. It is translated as CASSSPRDSSLEYF.

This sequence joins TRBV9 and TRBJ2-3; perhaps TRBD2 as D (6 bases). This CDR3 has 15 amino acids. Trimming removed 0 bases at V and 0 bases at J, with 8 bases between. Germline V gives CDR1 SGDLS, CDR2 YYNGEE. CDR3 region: CASSVARGSTDTQYF. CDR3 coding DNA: TGTGCCAGCAGCGTAGCTCGGGGGAGCACAGATACGCAGTATTTT.

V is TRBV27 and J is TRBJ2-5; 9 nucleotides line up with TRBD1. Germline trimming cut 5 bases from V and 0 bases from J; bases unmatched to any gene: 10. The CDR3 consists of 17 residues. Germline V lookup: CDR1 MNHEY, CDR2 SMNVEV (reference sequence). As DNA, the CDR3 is TGTGCCAGCAGTGCCGGGACAGGGAAAAAGTACCAAGAGACCCAGTACTTC. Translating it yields CASSAGTGKKYQETQYF.